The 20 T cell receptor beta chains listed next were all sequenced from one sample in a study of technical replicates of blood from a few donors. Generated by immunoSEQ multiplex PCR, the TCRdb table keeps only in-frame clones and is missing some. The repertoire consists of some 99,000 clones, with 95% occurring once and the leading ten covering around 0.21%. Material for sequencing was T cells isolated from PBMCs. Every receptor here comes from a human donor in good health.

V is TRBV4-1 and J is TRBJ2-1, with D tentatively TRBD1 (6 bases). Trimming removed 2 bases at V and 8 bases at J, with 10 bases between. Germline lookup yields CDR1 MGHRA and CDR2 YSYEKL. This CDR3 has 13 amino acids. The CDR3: CASSQTGFHEQFF. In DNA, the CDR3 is TGCGCCAGCAGCCAAACAGGGTTCCATGAGCAGTTCTTC.

The CDR3, as DNA: TGTGCCACCAGCTCCTCAGGCCGCGAGCAGTACTTC. It yields the protein CATSSSGREQYF. The V gene is TRBV15, the J gene TRBJ2-7; D call uncertain. The CDR3 is made up of 12 amino acids. From germline, CDR1 is LNHNV and CDR2 YYDKDF (reference sequence). Trimming left V 5 bases short and J 6 bases short, with 11 bases between. Full variable domain (outside the CDR3, taken from reference TRBV15 and TRBJ2-7): DAMVIQNPRYQVTQFGKPVTLSCSQTLNHNVMYWYQQKSSQAPKLLFHYYDKDFNNEADTPDNFQSRRPNTSFCFLDIRSPGLGDTAMYLCATSSSGREQYFGPGTRLTVT.

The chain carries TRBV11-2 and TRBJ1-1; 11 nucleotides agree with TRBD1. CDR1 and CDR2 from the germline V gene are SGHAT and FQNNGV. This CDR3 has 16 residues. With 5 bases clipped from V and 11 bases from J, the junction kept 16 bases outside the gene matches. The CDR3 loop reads CASSRPGQGGKKGAFF. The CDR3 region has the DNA TGTGCCAGCAGCCGACCGGGACAGGGGGGGAAAAAAGGGGCTTTCTTT.

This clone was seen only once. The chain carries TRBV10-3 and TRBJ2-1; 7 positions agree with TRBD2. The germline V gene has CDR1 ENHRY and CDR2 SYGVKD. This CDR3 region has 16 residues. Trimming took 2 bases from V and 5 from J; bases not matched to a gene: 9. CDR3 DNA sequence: TGTGCCATCAGTGAGCGATTGTCTAGCGGTAACAATGAGCAGTTCTTC. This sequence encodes CAISERLSSGNNEQFF.

CDR3 sequence: CASSPQRENTEAFF. For the CDR3, the DNA is TGTGCCAGCAGCCCCCAGAGGGAGAACACTGAAGCTTTCTTT. V is TRBV7-9 and J is TRBJ1-1; D call uncertain. This CDR3 spans 14 amino acids. CDR1 SEHNR and CDR2 FQNEAQ come from the germline V gene (reference sequence). Trimming took 5 bases from V and 1 from J, leaving 11 bases between them. Using reference TRBV7-9 and TRBJ1-1 for the parts outside the CDR3, the full variable domain is DTGVSQNPRHKITKRGQNVTFRCDPISEHNRLYWYRQTLGQGPEFLTYFQNEAQLEKSRLLSDRFSAERPKGSFSTLEIQRTEQGDSAMYLCASSPQRENTEAFFGQGTRLTVV.

DNA of the CDR3: TGTGCCAGCAGCCTTATTCAGAGGTCCTCTGGAAACACCATATATTTT. Translated: CASSLIQRSSGNTIYF. The J gene is TRBJ1-3, the V gene TRBV7-9; no firm D call. The CDR3 totals 16 residues. The V end lost 5 bases, the J end lost 0 bases, and 14 bases lay between the germline ends. Germline CDR1 and CDR2: SEHNR and FQNEAQ (reference sequence).

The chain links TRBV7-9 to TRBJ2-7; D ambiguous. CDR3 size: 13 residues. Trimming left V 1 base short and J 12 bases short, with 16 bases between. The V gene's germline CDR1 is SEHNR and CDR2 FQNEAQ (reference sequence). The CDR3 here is CASSLGSVTERYF. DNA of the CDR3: TGTGCCAGCAGCTTAGGATCCGTCACAGAGAGGTACTTC.

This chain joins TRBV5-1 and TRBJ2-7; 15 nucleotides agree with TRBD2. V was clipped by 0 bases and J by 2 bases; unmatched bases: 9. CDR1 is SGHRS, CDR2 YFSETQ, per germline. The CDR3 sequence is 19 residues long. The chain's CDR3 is CASSLELGTSGRIAYEQYF. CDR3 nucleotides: TGCGCCAGCAGCTTGGAATTAGGGACTAGCGGGAGGATCGCCTACGAGCAGTACTTC.

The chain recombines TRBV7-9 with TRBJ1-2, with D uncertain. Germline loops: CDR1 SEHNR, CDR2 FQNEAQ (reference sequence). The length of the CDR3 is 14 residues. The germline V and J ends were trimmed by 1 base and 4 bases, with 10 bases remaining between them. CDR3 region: CASSLVQVPYGYTF. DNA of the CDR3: TGTGCCAGCAGCTTAGTTCAGGTCCCCTATGGCTACACCTTC.

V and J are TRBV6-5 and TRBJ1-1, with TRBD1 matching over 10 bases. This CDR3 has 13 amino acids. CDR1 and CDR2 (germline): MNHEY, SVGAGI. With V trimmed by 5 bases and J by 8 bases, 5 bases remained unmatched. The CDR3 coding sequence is TGTGCCAGCAGTCACCGGGACAGGGGAGAAGCTTTCTTT. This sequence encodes CASSHRDRGEAFF.

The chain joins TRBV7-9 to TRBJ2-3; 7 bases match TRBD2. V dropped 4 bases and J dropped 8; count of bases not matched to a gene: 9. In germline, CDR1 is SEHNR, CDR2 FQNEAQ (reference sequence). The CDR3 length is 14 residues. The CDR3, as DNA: TGTGCCAGCAGCTCGGGAGGTGGGTTAAGTACGCAGTATTTT. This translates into CASSSGGGLSTQYF.

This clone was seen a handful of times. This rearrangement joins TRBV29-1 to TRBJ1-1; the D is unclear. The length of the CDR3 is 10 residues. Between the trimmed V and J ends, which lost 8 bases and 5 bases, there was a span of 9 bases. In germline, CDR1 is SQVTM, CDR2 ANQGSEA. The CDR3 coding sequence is TGCAGCACAGTAGAGACTGAAGCTTTCTTT. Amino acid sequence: CSTVETEAFF. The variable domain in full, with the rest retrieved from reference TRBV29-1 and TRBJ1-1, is SAVISQKPSRDICQRGTSLTIQCQVDSQVTMMFWYRQQPGQSLTLIATANQGSEATYESGFVIDKFPISRPNLTFSTLTVSNMSPEDSSIYLCSTVETEAFFGQGTRLTVV.

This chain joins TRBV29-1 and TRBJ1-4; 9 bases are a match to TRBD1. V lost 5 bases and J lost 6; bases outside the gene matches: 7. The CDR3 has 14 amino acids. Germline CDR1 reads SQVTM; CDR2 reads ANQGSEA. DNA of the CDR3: TGCAGCGTTTATTACAGGGGGCGGGATGAAAAACTGTTTTTT. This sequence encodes CSVYYRGRDEKLFF.

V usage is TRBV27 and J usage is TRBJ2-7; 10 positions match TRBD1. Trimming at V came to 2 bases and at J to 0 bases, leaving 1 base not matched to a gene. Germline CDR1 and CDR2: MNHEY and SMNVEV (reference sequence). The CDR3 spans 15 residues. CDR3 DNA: TGTGCCAGCAGTTTAGGGACAGGGGTCTCCTACGAGCAGTACTTC. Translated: CASSLGTGVSYEQYF.

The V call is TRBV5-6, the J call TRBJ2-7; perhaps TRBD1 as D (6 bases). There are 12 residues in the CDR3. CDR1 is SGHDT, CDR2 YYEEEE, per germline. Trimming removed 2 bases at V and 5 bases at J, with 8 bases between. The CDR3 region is CASSLYRDEQYF. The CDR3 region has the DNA TGTGCCAGCAGCTTATACAGGGACGAGCAGTACTTC.

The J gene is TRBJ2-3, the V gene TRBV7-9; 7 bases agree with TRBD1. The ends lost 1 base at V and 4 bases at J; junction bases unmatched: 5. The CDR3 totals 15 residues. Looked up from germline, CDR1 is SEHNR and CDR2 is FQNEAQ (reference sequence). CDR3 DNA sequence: TGTGCCAGCAGCTTAGAACAGGGGACATCAGATACGCAGTATTTT. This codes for CASSLEQGTSDTQYF.

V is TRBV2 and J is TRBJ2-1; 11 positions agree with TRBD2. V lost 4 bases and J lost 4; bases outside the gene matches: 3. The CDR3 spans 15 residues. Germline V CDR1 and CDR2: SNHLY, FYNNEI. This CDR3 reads CASSGGTSGYNEQFF. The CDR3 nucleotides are TGTGCCAGCAGTGGAGGGACTAGCGGTTACAATGAGCAGTTCTTC. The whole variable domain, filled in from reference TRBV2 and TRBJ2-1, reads EPEVTQTPSHQVTQMGQEVILRCVPISNHLYFYWYRQILGQKVEFLVSFYNNEISEKSEIFDDQFSVERPDGSNFTLKIRSTKLEDSAMYFCASSGGTSGYNEQFFGPGTRLTVL.

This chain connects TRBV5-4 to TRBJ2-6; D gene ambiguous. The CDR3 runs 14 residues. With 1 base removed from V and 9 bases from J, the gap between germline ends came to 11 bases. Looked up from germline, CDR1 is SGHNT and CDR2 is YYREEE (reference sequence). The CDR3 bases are TGTGCCAGCAGCTTGTACAGTGGCGTCAACGTCCTGACTTTC. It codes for CASSLYSGVNVLTF.

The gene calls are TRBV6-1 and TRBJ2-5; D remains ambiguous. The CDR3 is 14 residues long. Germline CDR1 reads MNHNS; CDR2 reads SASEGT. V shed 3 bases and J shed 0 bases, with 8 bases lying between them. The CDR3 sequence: CASSDRVYQETQYF. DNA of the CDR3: TGTGCCAGCAGTGACCGTGTGTACCAAGAGACCCAGTACTTC.

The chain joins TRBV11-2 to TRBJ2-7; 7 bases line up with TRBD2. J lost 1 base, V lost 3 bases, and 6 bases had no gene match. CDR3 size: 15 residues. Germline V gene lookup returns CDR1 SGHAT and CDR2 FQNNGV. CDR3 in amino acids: CASSLDKRESYEQYF. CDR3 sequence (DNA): TGTGCCAGCAGCTTGGATAAGCGGGAATCCTACGAGCAGTACTTC.